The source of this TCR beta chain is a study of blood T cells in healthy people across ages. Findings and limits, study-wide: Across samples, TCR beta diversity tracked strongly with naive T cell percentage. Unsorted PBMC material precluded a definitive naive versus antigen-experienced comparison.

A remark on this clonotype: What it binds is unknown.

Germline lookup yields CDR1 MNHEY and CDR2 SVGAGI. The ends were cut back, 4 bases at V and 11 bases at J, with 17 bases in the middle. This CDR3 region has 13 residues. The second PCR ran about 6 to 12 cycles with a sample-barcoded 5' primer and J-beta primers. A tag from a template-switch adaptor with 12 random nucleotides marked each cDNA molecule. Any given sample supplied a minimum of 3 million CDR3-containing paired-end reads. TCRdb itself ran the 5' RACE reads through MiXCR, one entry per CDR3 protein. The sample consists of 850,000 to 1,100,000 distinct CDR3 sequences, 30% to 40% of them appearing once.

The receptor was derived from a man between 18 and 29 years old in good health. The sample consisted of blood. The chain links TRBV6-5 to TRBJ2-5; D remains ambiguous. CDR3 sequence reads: CASSFTGDNEQYF. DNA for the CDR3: TGTGCCAGCAGTTTTACCGGTGACAATGAGCAGTACTTC.